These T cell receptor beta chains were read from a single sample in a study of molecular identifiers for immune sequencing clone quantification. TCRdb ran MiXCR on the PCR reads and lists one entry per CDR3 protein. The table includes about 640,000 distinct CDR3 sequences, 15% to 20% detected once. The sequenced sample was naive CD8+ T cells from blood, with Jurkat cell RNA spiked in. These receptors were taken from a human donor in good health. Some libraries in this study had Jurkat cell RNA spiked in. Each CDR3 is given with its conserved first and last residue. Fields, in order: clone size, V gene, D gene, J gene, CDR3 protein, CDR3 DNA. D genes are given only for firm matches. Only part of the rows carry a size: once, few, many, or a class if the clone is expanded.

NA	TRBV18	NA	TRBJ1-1	CASSPPAGWSTEAFF	TGTGCCAGCTCACCACCGGCCGGGTGGAGCACTGAAGCTTTCTTT
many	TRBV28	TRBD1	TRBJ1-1	CASSLWRQGAMMNTEAFF	TGTGCCAGCAGTTTATGGAGACAGGGTGCGATGATGAACACTGAAGCTTTCTTT
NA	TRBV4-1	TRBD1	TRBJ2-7	CASSVNRGTHEQYF	TGCGCCAGCAGCGTTAACAGGGGTACTCACGAGCAGTACTTC
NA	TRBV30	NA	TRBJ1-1	CAWSGQGSTEAFF	TGTGCCTGGAGTGGGCAGGGGAGTACTGAAGCTTTCTTT
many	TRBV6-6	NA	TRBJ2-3	CASSTPSLTGDTQYF	TGTGCCAGCAGTACACCTAGTCTGACGGGGGATACGCAGTATTTT
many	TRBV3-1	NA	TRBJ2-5	CASSLNQRLRQETQYF	TGTGCCAGCAGCCTAAACCAGCGACTGCGACAAGAGACCCAGTACTTC
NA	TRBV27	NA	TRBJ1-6	CASSRAGEYNSPLHF	TGTGCCAGCAGTAGGGCAGGGGAATATAATTCACCCCTCCACTTT
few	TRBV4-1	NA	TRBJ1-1	CASSQDIPLEAFF	TGCGCCAGCAGCCAAGATATTCCCCTAGAAGCTTTCTTT
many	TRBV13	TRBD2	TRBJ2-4	CASSSRGIAKNIQYF	TGTGCCAGCAGCTCGCGGGGGATAGCCAAAAACATTCAGTACTTC
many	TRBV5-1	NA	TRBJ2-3	CASSYTAPLVSSTDTQYF	TGCGCCAGCAGCTACACCGCTCCGTTAGTGTCGAGCACAGATACGCAGTATTTT
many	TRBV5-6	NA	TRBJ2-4	CASSPSLGGKNIQYF	TGTGCCAGCAGTCCTTCCCTTGGGGGCAAAAACATTCAGTACTTC
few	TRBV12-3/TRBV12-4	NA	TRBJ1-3	CASSLAAGGNTIYF	TGTGCCAGCAGTTTGGCGGCAGGGGGAAACACCATATATTTT
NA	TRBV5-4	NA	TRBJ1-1	CASSPLGLTEAFF	TGTGCCAGCAGCCCGTTAGGACTAACCGAAGCTTTCTTT
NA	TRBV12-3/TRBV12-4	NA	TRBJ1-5	CASRPTRDRLRNQPQHF	TGTGCCAGCAGACCAACAAGAGACAGACTCCGCAATCAGCCCCAGCATTTT
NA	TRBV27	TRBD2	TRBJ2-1	CASSFASGGYEQFF	TGTGCCAGCAGTTTTGCTAGCGGGGGCTATGAGCAGTTCTTC
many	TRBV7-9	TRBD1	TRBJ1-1	CASSPGQGTNTEAFF	TGTGCCAGCAGCCCAGGACAGGGGACGAACACTGAAGCTTTCTTT
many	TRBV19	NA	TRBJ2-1	CASSIGLAKDEQFF	TGTGCCAGTAGTATCGGCCTAGCGAAAGATGAGCAGTTCTTC
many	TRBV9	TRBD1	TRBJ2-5	CASSARGQGEGSRETQYF	TGTGCCAGCAGCGCCAGGGGGCAGGGTGAAGGTTCTCGAGAGACCCAGTACTTC
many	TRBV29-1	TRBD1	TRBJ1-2	CSVEDDRGIAYGYTF	TGCAGCGTAGAGGACGACAGGGGGATCGCCTATGGCTACACCTTC
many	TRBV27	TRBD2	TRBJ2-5	CASRPGTSGYQETQYF	TGTGCCAGCAGGCCGGGGACTAGCGGCTACCAAGAGACCCAGTACTTC
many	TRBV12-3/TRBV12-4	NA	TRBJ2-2	CASRSTSNANTGELFF	TGTGCCAGCAGGTCGACAAGTAACGCGAACACCGGGGAGCTGTTTTTT
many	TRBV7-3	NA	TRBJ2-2	CASSLVAGGANTGELFF	TGTGCCAGCAGCTTAGTTGCGGGCGGGGCGAACACCGGGGAGCTGTTTTTT
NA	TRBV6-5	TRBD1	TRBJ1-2	CASSYRQGHYGYTF	TGTGCCAGCAGTTACAGACAGGGACATTATGGCTACACCTTC
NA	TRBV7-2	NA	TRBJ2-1	CASSARTMVSYYNEQFF	TGTGCCAGCAGCGCAAGAACAATGGTGTCCTACTACAATGAGCAGTTCTTC
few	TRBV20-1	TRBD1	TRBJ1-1	CSAWSGTGTLRNTEAFF	TGCAGTGCTTGGTCAGGGACAGGGACCCTTAGGAACACTGAAGCTTTCTTT
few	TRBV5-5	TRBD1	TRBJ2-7	CASSWDSHSSYEQYF	TGTGCCAGCAGTTGGGACAGTCATAGCTCCTACGAGCAGTACTTC
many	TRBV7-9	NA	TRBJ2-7	CASSGRGPYEQYF	TGTGCCAGCAGCGGTAGGGGACCGTACGAGCAGTACTTC
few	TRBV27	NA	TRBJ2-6	CASSLEEGSSSGANVLTF	TGTGCCAGCAGTTTAGAGGAAGGAAGCTCCTCTGGGGCCAACGTCCTGACTTTC
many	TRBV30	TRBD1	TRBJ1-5	CAWSDGQGGQPQHF	TGTGCCTGGAGTGACGGACAGGGAGGTCAGCCCCAGCATTTT
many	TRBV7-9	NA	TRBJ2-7	CASSPPGSHEQYF	TGTGCCAGCAGCCCGCCAGGATCCCACGAGCAGTACTTC
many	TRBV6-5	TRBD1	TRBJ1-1	CASSQDRVEAFF	TGTGCCAGCAGTCAAGACAGGGTTGAAGCTTTCTTT
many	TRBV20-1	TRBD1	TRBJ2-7	CSARDLRQGVYEQYF	TGCAGTGCTAGAGATCTGAGACAGGGGGTCTACGAGCAGTACTTC
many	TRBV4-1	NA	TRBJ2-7	CASSQGRSHEQYF	TGCGCCAGCAGCCAGGGGAGAAGCCACGAGCAGTACTTC
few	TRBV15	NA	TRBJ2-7	CATSTTNNPYEQYF	TGTGCCACCAGCACGACCAATAATCCCTACGAGCAGTACTTC
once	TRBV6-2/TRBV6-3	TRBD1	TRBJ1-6	CASKTGASSYNSPPHF	TGTGCCAGCAAGACAGGGGCGAGCTCCTATAATTCACCCCCCCACTTT
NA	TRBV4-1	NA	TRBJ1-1	CASSQAMAGDTEAFF	TGCGCCAGCAGCCAAGCTATGGCAGGGGACACTGAAGCTTTCTTT
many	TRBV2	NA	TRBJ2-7	CASGQNYYEQYF	TGTGCCAGCGGACAGAACTACTACGAGCAGTACTTC
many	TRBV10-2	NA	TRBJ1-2	CASSGGNYGYTF	TGCGCCAGCAGTGGAGGAAACTATGGCTACACCTTC
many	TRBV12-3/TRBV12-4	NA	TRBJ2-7	CASSLLGIYEQYF	TGTGCCAGCAGTTTATTGGGGATCTACGAGCAGTACTTC
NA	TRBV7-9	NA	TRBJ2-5	CASNFDEGRETQYF	TGTGCCAGCAACTTCGATGAAGGGAGGGAGACCCAGTACTTC
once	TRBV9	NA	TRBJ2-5	CASSLPGISETQETQYF	TGTGCCAGCAGCCTCCCCGGGATTAGCGAGACACAAGAGACCCAGTACTTC
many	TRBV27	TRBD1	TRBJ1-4	CASSTQGTWGEKLFF	TGTGCCAGCAGTACACAGGGGACCTGGGGCGAAAAACTGTTTTTT
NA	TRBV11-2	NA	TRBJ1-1	CASSSGHGLEAFF	TGTGCCAGCAGCTCGGGACACGGCCTCGAAGCTTTCTTT
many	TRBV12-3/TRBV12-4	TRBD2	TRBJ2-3	CASRFGGSLTDTQYF	TGTGCCAGCAGATTCGGGGGGTCCCTCACAGATACGCAGTATTTT
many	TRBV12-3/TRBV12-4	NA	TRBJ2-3	CASSEGGPDTQYF	TGTGCCAGCTCTGAGGGGGGGCCAGATACGCAGTATTTT
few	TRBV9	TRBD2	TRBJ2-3	CASSVSPSGGDTDTQYF	TGTGCCAGCAGCGTAAGTCCTAGCGGGGGGGACACAGATACGCAGTATTTT
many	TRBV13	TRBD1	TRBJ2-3	CASSIWDREETDTQYF	TGTGCCAGCAGCATATGGGACAGGGAAGAAACAGATACGCAGTATTTT
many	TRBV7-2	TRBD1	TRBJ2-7	CASSLAYGTAYEQYF	TGTGCCAGCAGCTTAGCGTATGGGACAGCATACGAGCAGTACTTC
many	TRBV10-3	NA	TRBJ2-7	CAISDPQGNYEQYF	TGTGCCATCAGTGACCCCCAGGGGAACTACGAGCAGTACTTC
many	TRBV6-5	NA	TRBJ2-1	CASSYSNPGPRNEQFF	TGTGCCAGCAGTTACTCGAACCCCGGGCCCCGCAATGAGCAGTTCTTC
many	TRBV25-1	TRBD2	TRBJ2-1	CASSGTGTRGGLEQFF	TGTGCCAGCAGTGGAACCGGGACACGGGGGGGCTTAGAGCAGTTCTTC
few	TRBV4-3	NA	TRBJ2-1	CASSQDRALASSYNEQFF	TGCGCCAGCAGCCAAGACAGGGCCCTTGCTAGCTCCTACAATGAGCAGTTCTTC
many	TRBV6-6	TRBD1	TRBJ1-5	CASSYSQGAPQPQHF	TGTGCCAGCAGTTACTCGCAGGGGGCTCCTCAGCCCCAGCATTTT